This entry lists 13 T cell receptor beta chains sequenced from one sample in a study of blood T cell repertoires in COVID-19. The assay was immunoSEQ multiplex PCR, and TCRdb's table has in-frame clones only and misses some. Altogether some 150,000 clones are present, approximately 84% being singletons, with the ten largest covering roughly 2.6%. Sequenced material: peripheral blood. The receptors here all came from a human donor with acute or convalescent COVID-19. The donor label of this sample is uncertain.

The chain is built from TRBV27 and TRBJ1-5, with D possibly being TRBD1 (5 bases). This CDR3 has 14 residues. V lost 1 base to trimming and J lost 5 bases, with 9 bases between them. Germline V gene data show CDR1 as MNHEY and CDR2 as SMNVEV (reference sequence). CDR3 sequence: CASSLWGVDQPQHF. The CDR3 DNA sequence: TGTGCCAGCAGTTTATGGGGGGTAGATCAGCCCCAGCATTTT.

CDR3 protein: CASSLDSPDRQPQHF. The DNA of the CDR3 is TGCGCCAGCAGCTTAGACAGTCCCGATCGTCAGCCCCAGCATTTT. The gene calls are TRBV5-1 and TRBJ1-5, with D perhaps TRBD1 (5 bases). The V end was cut by 2 bases, the J end by 6 bases, with 15 bases between. CDR3 length: 15 residues. The germline V gene has CDR1 SGHRS and CDR2 YFSETQ.

This clone was recorded only once. V is TRBV7-2 and J is TRBJ1-2; 8 bases fit TRBD1. CDR3 length: 15 residues. J lost 2 bases, V lost 4 bases, and 6 bases had no gene match. Germline V lookup: CDR1 SGHTA, CDR2 FQGNSA. The CDR3: CASSSGQALNYGYTF. CDR3 coding DNA: TGTGCCAGCAGCTCGGGACAGGCGTTAAACTATGGCTACACCTTC.

The rearrangement uses TRBV7-9 and TRBJ2-1, with 8 bases fitting TRBD2. J was trimmed by 4 bases and V by 5 bases; bases with no gene match: 4. Germline assignment: CDR1 SEHNR and CDR2 FQNEAQ (reference sequence). The CDR3 is made up of 14 amino acids. The CDR3 DNA reads as TGTGCCAGCAGCCAGGGACTAGAGTACAATGAGCAGTTCTTC. This gives the protein CASSQGLEYNEQFF.

The chain couples TRBV10-3 to TRBJ2-3; TRBD2 agrees at 10 bases. This CDR3 contains 19 residues. V lost 1 base and J lost 0; bases outside the gene matches: 10. Germline CDR1 reads ENHRY; CDR2 reads SYGVKD. CDR3 residues: CAISEFELAGKSSTDTQYF. CDR3 sequence (DNA): TGTGCCATCAGTGAGTTTGAACTAGCGGGGAAGTCTAGCACAGATACGCAGTATTTT.

The chain links TRBV7-2 to TRBJ1-3; 7 bases line up with TRBD1. Trimming cost V 5 bases and J 2 bases; bases outside gene matches: 9. The CDR3 length is 16 residues. Germline CDR1 and CDR2: SGHTA and FQGNSA. This CDR3 is CASSLGGGTPGNTIYF. In nucleotides, the CDR3 is TGTGCCAGCAGCCTAGGAGGGGGCACTCCTGGAAACACCATATATTTT.

The chain is built from TRBV10-3 and TRBJ2-2; TRBD2 matches 16 bases. V was clipped by 4 bases and J by 5 bases; unmatched bases: 10. This CDR3 comprises 19 residues. Germline CDR1 is ENHRY and CDR2 is SYGVKD. CDR3 region: CAISGLGTSGRAGTGELFF. In DNA form, the CDR3 reads TGTGCCATCAGTGGTCTCGGGACTAGCGGGAGGGCCGGGACCGGGGAGCTGTTTTTT.

V is TRBV18 and J is TRBJ2-5; 8 positions agree with TRBD2. This CDR3 has 14 residues. Germline loops: CDR1 KGHSH, CDR2 LQKENI. V trimming: 2 bases; J trimming: 3 bases; junction bases outside the gene matches: 2. The CDR3: CASSPAGGEETQYF. In DNA form, the CDR3 reads TGTGCCAGCTCACCAGCGGGGGGTGAAGAGACCCAGTACTTC. The entire variable domain, with the rest obtained from reference TRBV18 and TRBJ2-5, is as follows: NAGVMQNPRHLVRRRGQEARLRCSPMKGHSHVYWYRQLPEEGLKFMVYLQKENIIDESGMPKERFSAEFPKEGPSILRIQQVVRGDSAAYFCASSPAGGEETQYFGPGTRLLVL.

The table lists this clone with a few counts. The chain's CDR3 is CASSPGSTPGNTIYF. CDR3 nucleotides: TGTGCCAGCAGCCCCGGGTCAACCCCTGGAAACACCATATATTTT. The rearrangement links TRBV7-9 to TRBJ1-3; D uncertain. V lost 5 bases and J 2 bases, leaving 13 bases between the germline ends. The CDR3 loop spans 15 amino acids. Germline-derived CDR1 and CDR2 are SEHNR and FQNEAQ (reference sequence).

This sequence joins TRBV5-1 and TRBJ2-3, with TRBD2 matching over 12 bases. The germline gives CDR1 SGHRS, CDR2 YFSETQ. The length of the CDR3 is 16 residues. V shed 5 bases and J 2 bases; nucleotides not matched to a gene: 6. The CDR3 DNA follows: TGCGCCAGCAGTTTAACTAGCGGGGGGCCCACAGATACGCAGTATTTT. Its protein is CASSLTSGGPTDTQYF.

A few counts support this clone. Here the CDR3 DNA reads TGTGCCAGCAGTTACTCCCCGACAGGGGGAAATGGCTACACCTTC. It encodes CASSYSPTGGNGYTF. This chain connects TRBV6-5 to TRBJ1-2; 9 nucleotides agree with TRBD1. Germline V gene lookup returns CDR1 MNHEY and CDR2 SVGAGI. Unmatched junction bases numbered 5, after V lost 0 bases and J lost 6 bases. The CDR3 sequence is 15 residues long.

The chain employs TRBV5-1 and TRBJ1-4; D is ambiguous. The CDR3 runs to 14 residues. CDR1 and CDR2 from the germline V gene are SGHRS and YFSETQ. The V end lost 5 bases, the J end lost 0 bases, and 8 bases lay between the germline ends. CDR3 nucleotides: TGCGCCAGCAGTCCGGTTCCAACTAATGAAAAACTGTTTTTT. This encodes CASSPVPTNEKLFF.

The chain joins TRBV7-2 to TRBJ1-5, with D possibly matching TRBD1 (5 bases). V gave up 5 bases and J gave up 6 bases, with 17 bases separating them. The CDR3 is 15 residues long. From germline, CDR1 is SGHTA and CDR2 FQGNSA. The CDR3 loop reads CASSKEGLGGQPQHF. CDR3 in DNA: TGTGCCAGCAGCAAAGAAGGCTTGGGGGGTCAGCCCCAGCATTTT.